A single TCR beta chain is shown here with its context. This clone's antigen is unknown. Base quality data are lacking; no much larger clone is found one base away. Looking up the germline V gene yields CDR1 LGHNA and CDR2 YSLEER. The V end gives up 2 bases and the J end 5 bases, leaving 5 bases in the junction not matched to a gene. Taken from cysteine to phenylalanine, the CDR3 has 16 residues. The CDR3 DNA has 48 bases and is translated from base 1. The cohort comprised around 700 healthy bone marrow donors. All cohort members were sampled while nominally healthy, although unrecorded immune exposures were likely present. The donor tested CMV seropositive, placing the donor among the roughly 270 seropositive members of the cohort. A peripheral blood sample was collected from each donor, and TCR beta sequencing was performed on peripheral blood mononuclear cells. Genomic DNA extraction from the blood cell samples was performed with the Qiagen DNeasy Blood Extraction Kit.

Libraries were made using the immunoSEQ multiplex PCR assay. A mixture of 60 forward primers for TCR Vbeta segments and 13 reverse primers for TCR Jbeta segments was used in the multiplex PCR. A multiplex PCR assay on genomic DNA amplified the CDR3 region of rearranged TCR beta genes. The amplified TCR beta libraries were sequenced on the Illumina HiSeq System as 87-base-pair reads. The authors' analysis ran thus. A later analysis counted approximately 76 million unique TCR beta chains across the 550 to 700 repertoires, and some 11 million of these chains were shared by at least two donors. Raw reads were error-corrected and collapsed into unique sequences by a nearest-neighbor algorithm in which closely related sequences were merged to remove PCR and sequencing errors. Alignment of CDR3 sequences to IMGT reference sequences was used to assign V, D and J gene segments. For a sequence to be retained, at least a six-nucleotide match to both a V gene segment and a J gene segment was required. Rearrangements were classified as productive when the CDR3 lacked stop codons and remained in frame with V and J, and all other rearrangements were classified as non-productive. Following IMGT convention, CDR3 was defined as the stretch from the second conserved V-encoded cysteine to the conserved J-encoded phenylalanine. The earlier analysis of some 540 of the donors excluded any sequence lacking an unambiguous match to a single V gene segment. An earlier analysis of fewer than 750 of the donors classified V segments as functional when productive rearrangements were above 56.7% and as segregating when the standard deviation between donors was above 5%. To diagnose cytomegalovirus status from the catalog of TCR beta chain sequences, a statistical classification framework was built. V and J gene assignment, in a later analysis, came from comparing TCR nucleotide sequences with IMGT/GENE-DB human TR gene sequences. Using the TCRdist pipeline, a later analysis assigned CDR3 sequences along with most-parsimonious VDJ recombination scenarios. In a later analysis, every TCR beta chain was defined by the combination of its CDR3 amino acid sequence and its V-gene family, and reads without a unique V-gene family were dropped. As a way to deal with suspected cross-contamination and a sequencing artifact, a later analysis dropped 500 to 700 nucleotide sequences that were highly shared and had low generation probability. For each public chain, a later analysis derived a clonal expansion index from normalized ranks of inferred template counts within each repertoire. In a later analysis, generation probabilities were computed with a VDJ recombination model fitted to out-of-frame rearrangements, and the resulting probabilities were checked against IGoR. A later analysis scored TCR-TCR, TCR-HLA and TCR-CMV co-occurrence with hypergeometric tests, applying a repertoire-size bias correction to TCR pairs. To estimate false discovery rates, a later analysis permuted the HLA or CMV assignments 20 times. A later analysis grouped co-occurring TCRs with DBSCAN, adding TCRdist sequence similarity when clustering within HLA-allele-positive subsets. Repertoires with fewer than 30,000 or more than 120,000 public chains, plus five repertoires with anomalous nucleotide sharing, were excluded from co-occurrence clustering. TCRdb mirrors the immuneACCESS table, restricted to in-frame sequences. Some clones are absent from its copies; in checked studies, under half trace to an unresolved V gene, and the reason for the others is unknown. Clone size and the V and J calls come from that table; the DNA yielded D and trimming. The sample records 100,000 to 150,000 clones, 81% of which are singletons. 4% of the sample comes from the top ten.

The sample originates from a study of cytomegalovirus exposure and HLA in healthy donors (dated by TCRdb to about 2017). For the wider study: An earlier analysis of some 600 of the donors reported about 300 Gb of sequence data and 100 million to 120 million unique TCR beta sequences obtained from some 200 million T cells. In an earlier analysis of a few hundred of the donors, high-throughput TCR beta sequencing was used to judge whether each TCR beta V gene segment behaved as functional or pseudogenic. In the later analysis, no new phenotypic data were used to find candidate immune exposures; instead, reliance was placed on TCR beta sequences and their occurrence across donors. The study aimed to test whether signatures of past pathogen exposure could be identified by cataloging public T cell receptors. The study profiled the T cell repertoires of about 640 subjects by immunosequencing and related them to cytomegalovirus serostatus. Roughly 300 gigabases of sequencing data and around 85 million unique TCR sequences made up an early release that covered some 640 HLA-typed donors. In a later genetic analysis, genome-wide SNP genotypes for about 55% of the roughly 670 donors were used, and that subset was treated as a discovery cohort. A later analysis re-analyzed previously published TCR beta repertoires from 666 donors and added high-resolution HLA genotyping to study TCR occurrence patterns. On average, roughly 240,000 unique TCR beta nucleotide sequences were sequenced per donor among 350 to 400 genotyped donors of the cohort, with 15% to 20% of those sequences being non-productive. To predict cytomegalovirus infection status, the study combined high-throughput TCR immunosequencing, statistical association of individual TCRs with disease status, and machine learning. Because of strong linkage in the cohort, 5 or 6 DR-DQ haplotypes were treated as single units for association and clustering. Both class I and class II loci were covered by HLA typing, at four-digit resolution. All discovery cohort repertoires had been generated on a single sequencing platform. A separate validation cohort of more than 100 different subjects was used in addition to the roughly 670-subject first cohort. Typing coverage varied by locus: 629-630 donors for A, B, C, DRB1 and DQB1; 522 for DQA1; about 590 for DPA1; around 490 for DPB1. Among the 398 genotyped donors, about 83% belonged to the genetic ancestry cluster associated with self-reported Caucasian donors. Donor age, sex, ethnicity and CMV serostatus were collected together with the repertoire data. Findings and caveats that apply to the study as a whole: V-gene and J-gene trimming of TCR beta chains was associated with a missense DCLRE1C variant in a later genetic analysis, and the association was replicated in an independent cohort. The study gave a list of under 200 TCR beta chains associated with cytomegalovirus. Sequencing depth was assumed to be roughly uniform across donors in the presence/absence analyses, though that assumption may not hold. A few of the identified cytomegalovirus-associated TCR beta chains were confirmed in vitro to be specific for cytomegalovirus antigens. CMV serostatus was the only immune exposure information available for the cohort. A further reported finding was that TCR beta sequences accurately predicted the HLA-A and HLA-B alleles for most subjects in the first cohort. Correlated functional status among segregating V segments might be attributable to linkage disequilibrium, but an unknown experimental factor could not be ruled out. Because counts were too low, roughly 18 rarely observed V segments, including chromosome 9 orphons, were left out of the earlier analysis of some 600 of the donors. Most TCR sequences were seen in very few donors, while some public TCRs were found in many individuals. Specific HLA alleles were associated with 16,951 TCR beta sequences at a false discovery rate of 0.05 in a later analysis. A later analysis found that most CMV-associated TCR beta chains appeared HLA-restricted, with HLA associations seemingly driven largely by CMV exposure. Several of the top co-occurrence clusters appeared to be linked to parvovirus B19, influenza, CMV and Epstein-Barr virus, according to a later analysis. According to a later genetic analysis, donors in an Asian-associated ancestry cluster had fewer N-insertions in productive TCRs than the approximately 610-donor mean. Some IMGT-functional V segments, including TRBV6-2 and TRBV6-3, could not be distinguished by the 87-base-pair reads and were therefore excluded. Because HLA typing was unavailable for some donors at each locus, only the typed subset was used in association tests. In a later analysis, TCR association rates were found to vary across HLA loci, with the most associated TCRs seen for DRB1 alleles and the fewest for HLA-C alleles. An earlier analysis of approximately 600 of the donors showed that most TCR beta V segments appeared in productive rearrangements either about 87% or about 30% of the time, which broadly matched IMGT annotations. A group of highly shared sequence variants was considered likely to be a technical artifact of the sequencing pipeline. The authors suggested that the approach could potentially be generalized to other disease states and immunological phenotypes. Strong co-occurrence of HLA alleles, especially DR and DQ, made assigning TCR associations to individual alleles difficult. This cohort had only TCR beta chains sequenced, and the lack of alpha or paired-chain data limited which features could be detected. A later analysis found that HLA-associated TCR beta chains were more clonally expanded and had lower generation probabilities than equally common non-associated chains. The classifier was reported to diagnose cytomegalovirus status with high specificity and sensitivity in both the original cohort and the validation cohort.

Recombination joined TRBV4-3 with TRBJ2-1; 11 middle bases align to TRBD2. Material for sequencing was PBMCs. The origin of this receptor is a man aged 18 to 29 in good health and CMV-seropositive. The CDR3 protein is CASSQRLAGTNNEQFF. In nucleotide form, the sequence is TGCGCCAGCAGCCAACGACTAGCGGGAACAAACAATGAGCAGTTCTTC.